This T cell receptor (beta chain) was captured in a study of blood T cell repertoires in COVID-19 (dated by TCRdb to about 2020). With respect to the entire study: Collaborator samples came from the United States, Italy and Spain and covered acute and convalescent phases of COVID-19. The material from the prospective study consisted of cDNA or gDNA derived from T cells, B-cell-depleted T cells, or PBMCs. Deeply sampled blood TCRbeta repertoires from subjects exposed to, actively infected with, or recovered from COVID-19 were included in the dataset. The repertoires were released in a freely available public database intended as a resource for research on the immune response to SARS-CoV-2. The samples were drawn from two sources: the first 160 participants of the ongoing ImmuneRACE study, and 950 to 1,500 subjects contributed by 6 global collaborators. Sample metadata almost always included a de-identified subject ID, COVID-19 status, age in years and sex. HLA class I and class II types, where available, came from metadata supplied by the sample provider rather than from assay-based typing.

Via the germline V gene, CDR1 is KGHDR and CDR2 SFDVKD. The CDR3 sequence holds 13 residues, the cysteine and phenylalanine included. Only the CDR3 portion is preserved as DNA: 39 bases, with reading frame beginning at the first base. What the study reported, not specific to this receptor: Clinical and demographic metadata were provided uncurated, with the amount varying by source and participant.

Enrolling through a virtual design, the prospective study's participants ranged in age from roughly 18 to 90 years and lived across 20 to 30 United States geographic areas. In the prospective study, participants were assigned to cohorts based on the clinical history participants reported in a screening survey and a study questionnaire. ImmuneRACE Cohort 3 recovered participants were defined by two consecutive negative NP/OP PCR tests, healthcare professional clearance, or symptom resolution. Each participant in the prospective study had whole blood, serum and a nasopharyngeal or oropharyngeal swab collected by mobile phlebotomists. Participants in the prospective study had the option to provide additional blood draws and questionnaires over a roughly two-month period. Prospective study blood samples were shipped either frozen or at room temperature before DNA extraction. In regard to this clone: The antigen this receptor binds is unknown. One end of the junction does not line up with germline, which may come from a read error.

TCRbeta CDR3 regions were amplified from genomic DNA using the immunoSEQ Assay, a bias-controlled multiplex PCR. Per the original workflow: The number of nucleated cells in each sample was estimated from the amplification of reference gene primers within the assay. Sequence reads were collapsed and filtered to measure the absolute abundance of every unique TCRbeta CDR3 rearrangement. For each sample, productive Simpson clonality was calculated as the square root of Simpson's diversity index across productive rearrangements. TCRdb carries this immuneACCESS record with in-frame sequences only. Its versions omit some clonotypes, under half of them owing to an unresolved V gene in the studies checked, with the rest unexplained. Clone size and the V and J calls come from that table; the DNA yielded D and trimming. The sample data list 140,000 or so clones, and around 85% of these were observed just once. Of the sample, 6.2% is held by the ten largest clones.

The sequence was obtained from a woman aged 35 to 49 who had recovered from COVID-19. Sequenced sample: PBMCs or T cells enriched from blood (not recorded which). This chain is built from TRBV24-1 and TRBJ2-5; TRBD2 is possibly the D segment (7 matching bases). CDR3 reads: CATSEAGAETQYF. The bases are TGTGCCACAAGTGAGGCGGGGGCTGAGACCCAGTACTTC.